These T cell receptor beta chains were read from a single sample in a study of blood T cell repertoires in COVID-19. Using immunoSEQ multiplex PCR, the repertoire was profiled, and TCRdb retains in-frame clones only, with some absent. The data hold 140,000 to 150,000 clones, with roughly 90% observed a single time. Input material: PBMCs or T cells enriched from blood (not recorded which). These TCRs come from a woman in her thirties with acute COVID-19. Each CDR3 is given with its conserved first and last residue. Each record gives: D gene, clone size, V gene, J gene, CDR3 protein, CDR3 DNA. A D gene is named only where the DNA matches it firmly. Not all rows give a size; the values are once, few, many and, for expanded clones, a class.

-,-,TRBV12-3/TRBV12-4,TRBJ2-7,CASSPGYEQYF,TGTGCCAGCAGCCCAGGTTACGAGCAGTACTTC
-,-,TRBV27,TRBJ1-2,CASRKTGNYGYTF,TGTGCCAGCAGGAAAACAGGGAACTATGGCTACACCTTC
TRBD1,-,TRBV4-1,TRBJ1-2,CASSQGPGQTFYGYTF,TGCGCCAGCAGCCAGGGACCGGGACAGACCTTCTATGGCTACACCTTC
TRBD1,once,TRBV5-1,TRBJ2-2,CASAAGTGPVGELFF,TGCGCCAGCGCGGCTGGGACAGGCCCCGTGGGGGAGCTGTTTTTT
-,few,TRBV6-5,TRBJ2-7,CASTEVANPGYEQYF,TGTGCCAGCACCGAAGTAGCAAACCCTGGATACGAGCAGTACTTC
-,-,TRBV10-3,TRBJ1-6,CAISPGGSASPLHF,TGTGCCATCAGCCCTGGAGGGTCCGCTTCACCCCTCCACTTT
TRBD1,-,TRBV7-2,TRBJ2-7,CASRYDPGGVYEQYF,TGTGCCAGCAGATATGATCCAGGGGGCGTCTACGAGCAGTACTTC
-,-,TRBV11-2,TRBJ1-4,CASSSDRNYNEKLFF,TGTGCCAGCAGCTCCGACAGGAACTATAATGAAAAACTGTTTTTT
-,-,TRBV18,TRBJ1-4,CASSPSGSGEKLFF,TGTGCCAGCTCACCGAGTGGGTCGGGTGAAAAACTGTTTTTT
-,-,TRBV5-8,TRBJ1-5,CASYTGRGNQPQHF,TGTGCCAGCTACACAGGGCGGGGGAATCAGCCCCAGCATTTT
TRBD1,-,TRBV7-2,TRBJ1-2,CASSTDRAGGYTF,TGTGCCAGCAGCACGGACAGGGCGGGGGGCTACACCTTC
TRBD1,-,TRBV7-9,TRBJ1-1,CASSEGGQGRAFF,TGTGCCAGCAGCGAGGGGGGACAGGGGAGAGCTTTCTTT
-,-,TRBV20-1,TRBJ1-1,CSASGDAVNTEAFF,TGCAGTGCTAGTGGAGACGCGGTGAACACTGAAGCTTTCTTT
-,-,TRBV25-1,TRBJ2-7,CASSEHRTSYEQYF,TGTGCCAGCAGTGAACACAGGACCTCATACGAGCAGTACTTC
TRBD2,-,TRBV7-2,TRBJ2-1,CASSLAAGGQGEQFF,TGTGCCAGCAGCTTAGCAGCGGGAGGGCAGGGTGAGCAGTTCTTC
TRBD2,-,TRBV3-1/TRBV3-2,TRBJ2-3,CASSQDGTSGRDTQYF,TGTGCCAGCAGCCAAGATGGGACTAGCGGGAGAGATACGCAGTATTTT
-,once,TRBV6-4,TRBJ2-3,CASSDSFEGQDTQYF,TGTGCCAGCAGTGACTCTTTTGAGGGACAAGATACGCAGTATTTT
-,-,TRBV5-4,TRBJ2-3,CASSFRGSDTQYF,TGTGCCAGCAGCTTTCGGGGTTCAGATACGCAGTATTTT
TRBD1,-,TRBV10-1,TRBJ1-1,CASSDGLRAGGNDTEAFF,TGCGCCAGCAGTGATGGTTTGAGGGCAGGGGGAAATGATACTGAAGCTTTCTTT
-,-,TRBV4-1,TRBJ2-5,CASSQDPAGRLPETQYF,TGCGCCAGCAGCCAAGATCCGGCGGGACGCCTCCCGGAGACCCAGTACTTC
-,once,TRBV5-1,TRBJ2-1,CASAGYNEQFF,TGCGCCAGCGCAGGGTACAATGAGCAGTTCTTC
TRBD2,-,TRBV6-2/TRBV6-3,TRBJ2-3,CASSERGDTDTQYF,TGTGCCAGCAGCGAGCGGGGGGACACAGATACGCAGTATTTT
-,-,TRBV28,TRBJ1-4,CASSSPGLPLFF,TGTGCCAGCAGTTCCCCGGGTTTGCCACTGTTTTTT
-,-,TRBV30,TRBJ2-1,CAWGGGGTNEQFF,TGTGCCTGGGGTGGTGGGGGGACCAATGAGCAGTTCTTC
-,-,TRBV9,TRBJ1-3,CASSTSTGSGNTIYF,TGTGCCAGCAGCACCTCGACAGGCTCTGGAAACACCATATATTTT
-,-,TRBV4-2,TRBJ1-4,CASSQDSGGGSEKLFF,TGTGCCAGCAGCCAAGATTCGGGGGGCGGATCTGAAAAACTGTTTTTT
-,-,TRBV28,TRBJ1-5,CASSLGRGYSNQPQHF,TGTGCCAGCAGTTTAGGTAGGGGTTATAGCAATCAGCCCCAGCATTTT
-,many,TRBV6-1,TRBJ2-7,CASSEARAENYYEQYF,TGTGCCAGCAGTGAAGCTCGTGCGGAGAACTACTACGAGCAGTACTTC
TRBD1,-,TRBV19,TRBJ1-5,CASSILRTGGDQPQHF,TGTGCCAGTAGTATACTTAGGACAGGGGGGGATCAGCCCCAGCATTTT
TRBD1,-,TRBV7-8,TRBJ1-2,CASSLGGAVTGESAYGYTF,TGTGCCAGCAGCTTAGGGGGCGCGGTAACAGGGGAATCCGCTTATGGCTACACCTTC
TRBD1,once,TRBV7-2,TRBJ1-5,CASSPSSGRGLSNQPQHF,TGTGCCAGCAGCCCTAGTTCGGGCAGGGGGCTGAGCAATCAGCCCCAGCATTTT
-,-,TRBV6-2/TRBV6-3,TRBJ2-1,CASSSDRRSSYNEQFF,TGTGCCAGCAGTTCAGACAGGAGAAGCTCCTACAATGAGCAGTTCTTC
-,-,TRBV5-4,TRBJ1-2,CASSLPGVVYGYTF,TGTGCCAGCAGCTTGCCAGGGGTGGTCTATGGCTACACCTTC
TRBD1,-,TRBV27,TRBJ2-7,CASRRSDRLGEQYF,TGTGCCAGCAGACGATCGGACAGGTTGGGCGAGCAGTACTTC
-,once,TRBV20-1,TRBJ2-1,CSARRVDEQFF,TGCAGTGCTAGACGAGTGGATGAGCAGTTCTTC
-,-,TRBV6-5,TRBJ2-5,CASRNRGQETQYF,TGTGCCAGCAGGAACCGAGGCCAAGAGACCCAGTACTTC
TRBD1,once,TRBV25-1,TRBJ2-1,CASGRDRSYNEQFF,TGTGCCAGCGGCCGGGACAGGTCCTACAATGAGCAGTTCTTC
-,once,TRBV10-3,TRBJ1-1,CAISEIGQGNGAFF,TGTGCCATCAGTGAGATAGGTCAGGGGAATGGAGCTTTCTTT
TRBD1,-,TRBV6-5,TRBJ2-5,CASSYPRDRGGETQYF,TGTGCCAGCAGTTACCCTCGGGACAGGGGTGGAGAGACCCAGTACTTC
-,once,TRBV27,TRBJ2-7,CASSLSRHYEQYF,TGTGCCAGCAGTTTATCGCGGCACTACGAGCAGTACTTC
TRBD1,-,TRBV6-5,TRBJ2-5,CASSQTGGEETQYF,TGTGCCAGCAGCCAGACAGGGGGGGAAGAGACCCAGTACTTC
-,-,TRBV15,TRBJ1-4,CATSRDRSEKLFF,TGTGCCACCAGCAGAGATCGGTCTGAAAAACTGTTTTTT